The next 27 T cell receptor beta chains were all read from a single sample in a study of CD8 T cells in ankylosing spondylitis. Via MiXCR, TCRdb re-called the 5' RACE reads, giving one row per CDR3 protein. The profile shows 85,000 to 100,000 distinct CDR3 sequences, roughly 8.7% of them singletons. Sequencing was carried out using blood, either unsorted or a sorted T cell fraction (not recorded which). The source of these receptors is a male donor with ankylosing spondylitis or in good health (not recorded which).

This clonotype was recorded at least ten times. As DNA, the CDR3 is TGTGCCAGCTCACCTGGGACGGCATATTACGAGCAGTACTTC. Its protein product is CASSPGTAYYEQYF. The V call is TRBV18, the J call TRBJ2-7; D tentatively fits TRBD1 or TRBD2 (5 bases each). The CDR3 runs 14 residues. V was cut by 3 bases and J by 4 bases, with 13 bases left in between. From germline, CDR1 is KGHSH and CDR2 LQKENI.

With respect to this clonotype: Given a much more abundant clone one base away, this may be a read error. The genes are TRBV6-2 or TRBV6-3 and TRBJ2-1; tentatively, D is TRBD1 (6 bases). The CDR3 contains 14 residues. Germline values: CDR1 MNHEY, CDR2 SVGEGT. The V end lost 6 bases, the J end lost 7 bases, and 16 bases lay between the germline ends. The CDR3 sequence is CASSPDRIMNEQFF. The CDR3 DNA follows: TGTGCCAGCAGCCCGGACAGAATTATGAATGAGCAGTTCTTC.

This clonotype was seen repeatedly, ten times or more. The chain's CDR3 is CASRRDRARTSGSTDTQYF. Written as DNA, the CDR3 is TGTGCCAGCAGACGGGACCGGGCCAGGACTAGCGGGTCCACAGATACGCAGTATTTT. The chain links TRBV21-1 to TRBJ2-3; the table's D call, TRBD2, was not checked against the DNA. TRBV21-1 is assigned pseudogene status. The CDR3 runs 19 residues.

This clonotype was picked up many times. The CDR3 sequence is CASSEQANTDTQYF. The CDR3 DNA sequence: TGTGCCAGCAGTGAGCAGGCTAATACGGATACGCAGTATTTT. The V call is TRBV6-1, the J call TRBJ2-3; D is undetermined. Germline V gives CDR1 MNHNS, CDR2 SASEGT. This CDR3 region has 14 residues. V lost 3 bases, J lost 6 bases, and 13 bases lay in between.

This clonotype was seen repeatedly, ten times or more. The chain links TRBV11-2 to TRBJ2-5; D not resolved. The V gene's germline CDR1 is SGHAT and CDR2 FQNNGV. The CDR3 spans 18 residues. V lost 5 bases and J 0 bases, leaving 22 bases between the germline ends. The CDR3: CASSPRWFVRRNQETQYF. CDR3 nucleotide sequence: TGTGCCAGCAGCCCCAGGTGGTTTGTCAGGAGAAACCAAGAGACCCAGTACTTC.

The chain is built from TRBV28 and TRBJ1-1; possible D gene TRBD1, 5 bases. The CDR3 sequence is 15 residues long. V dropped 2 bases and J dropped 4 bases, with 14 bases sitting between them. The germline gives CDR1 MDHEN, CDR2 SYDVKM. As DNA, the CDR3 is TGTGCCAGCAGTTTAACCCGGGGGGGGGGCACTGAAGCTTTCTTT. It encodes CASSLTRGGGTEAFF.

This clonotype appeared many times. This chain joins TRBV20-1 and TRBJ1-2, with D unresolved. V was pared by 4 bases and J by 12 bases, with 15 bases between. Germline CDR1 DFQATT, CDR2 SNEGSKA (reference sequence). There are 11 residues in the CDR3. CDR3 residues: CSAIWGSGHTF. CDR3 coding DNA: TGCAGTGCTATCTGGGGAAGCGGCCACACCTTC.

The sample holds a few counts of this clonotype. This chain joins TRBV30 and TRBJ2-1; 10 bases agree with TRBD2. The CDR3 totals 13 residues. Germline V gives CDR1 GTSNPN, CDR2 SVGIG (reference sequence). The V gene end was trimmed by 4 bases and the J gene end by 6 bases; junction bases not matched to a gene: 3. The CDR3 DNA reads as TGTGCCTGGACTAGCGGGAGTACCAATGAGCAGTTCTTC. Protein product: CAWTSGSTNEQFF.

This clonotype was seen many times. This chain joins TRBV4-1 and TRBJ2-6; D is uncertain. With 3 bases removed from V and 4 bases from J, the gap between germline ends came to 7 bases. Germline V lookup: CDR1 MGHRA, CDR2 YSYEKL. The length of the CDR3 is 14 residues. Here the CDR3 reads CASSQFMGANVLTF. CDR3 sequence (DNA): TGCGCCAGCAGCCAGTTTATGGGGGCCAACGTCCTGACTTTC.

This clonotype was detected ten times or more. This chain joins TRBV20-1 and TRBJ2-3; D unresolved. The V gene's germline CDR1 is DFQATT and CDR2 SNEGSKA (reference sequence). CDR3 size: 15 residues. V shed 6 bases and J shed 2 bases, with 18 bases lying between them. CDR3 loop: CSANSDGPLTDTQYF. CDR3 DNA sequence: TGCAGTGCAAATTCGGATGGGCCACTCACAGATACGCAGTATTTT.

In this sample, this clonotype turned up many times. The chain joins TRBV20-1 to TRBJ1-2, with TRBD1 as a possible D gene (6 bases). Germline CDR1 and CDR2: DFQATT and SNEGSKA (reference sequence). CDR3 length: 14 amino acids. V was clipped by 3 bases and J by 0 bases, with 11 bases between them. CDR3 in DNA: TGCAGTGCTAGCCGGGACATCACTAACTATGGCTACACCTTC. It specifies CSASRDITNYGYTF.

This clonotype was observed a few times. CDR3: CASSYRLINQPQHF. The CDR3 DNA reads as TGTGCCAGCAGTTACCGACTGATCAATCAGCCCCAGCATTTT. The chain couples TRBV6-2 or TRBV6-3 to TRBJ1-5; D uncertain. The ends were cut back, 2 bases at V and 3 bases at J, with 8 bases in the middle. The CDR3 loop spans 14 amino acids. The germline V gene has CDR1 MNHEY and CDR2 SVGEGT.

This clonotype has ten or more counts. The chain carries TRBV20-1 and TRBJ1-2, with D perhaps TRBD1 (5 bases). V shed 5 bases and J shed 4 bases, with 11 bases lying between them. In germline, CDR1 is DFQATT, CDR2 SNEGSKA (reference sequence). CDR3 length: 12 residues. The CDR3 loop reads CSAHRSLYGYTF. The CDR3 DNA reads TGCAGTGCTCACAGGAGCCTCTATGGCTACACCTTC.

This clonotype was counted between two and nine times. The V gene is TRBV6-5, the J gene TRBJ2-1, with D hard to call. The germline V gene encodes CDR1 MNHEY and CDR2 SVGAGI. V lost 2 bases and J lost 0, with 8 bases in between. The CDR3 extends over 15 amino acids. The CDR3 DNA reads as TGTGCCAGCAGTTACCGCAGGAGCTCCTACAATGAGCAGTTCTTC. Translated: CASSYRRSSYNEQFF.

This clonotype has more than one count but fewer than ten. This rearrangement joins TRBV11-2 to TRBJ1-3; D is uncertain. Between the trimmed V and J ends, which lost 0 bases and 0 bases, there was a span of 15 bases. Germline lookup yields CDR1 SGHAT and CDR2 FQNNGV. This CDR3 has 18 residues. CDR3 amino acids: CASSLEARRVTSGNTIYF. DNA of the CDR3: TGTGCCAGCAGCTTAGAGGCAAGGCGGGTGACCTCTGGAAACACCATATATTTT.

The J gene is TRBJ2-3, the V gene TRBV14; weak D call: TRBD1 (6 bases). Germline V gives CDR1 SGHDN, CDR2 FVKESK. V was trimmed by 0 bases and J by 3 bases, leaving 19 bases between them. The CDR3 has 18 amino acids. CDR3 amino acids: CASSQEGYRVFGTDTQYF. The CDR3 DNA reads as TGTGCCAGCAGCCAAGAAGGTTACAGGGTTTTCGGAACAGATACGCAGTATTTT.

The sample holds many counts of this clonotype. The chain uses TRBV3-1 and TRBJ2-1; D is undetermined. Germline CDR1 LGHDT, CDR2 YNNKEL (reference sequence). The CDR3 has 12 residues. V shed 1 base and J shed 8 bases, with 6 bases lying between them. The CDR3 coding sequence is TGTGCCAGCAGCCAAGTAAACCATGAGCAGTTCTTC. Translated, it gives CASSQVNHEQFF.

This clonotype was seen repeatedly, ten times or more. The V call is TRBV24-1, the J call TRBJ2-1; 10 bases align to TRBD1. There are 16 residues in the CDR3. The V gene's germline CDR1 is KGHDR and CDR2 SFDVKD. V gave up 2 bases and J gave up 7 bases; unmatched junction bases: 7. The CDR3 is CATSDSGTGEGNEQFF. CDR3 DNA sequence: TGTGCCACCAGTGATTCCGGGACAGGGGAGGGAAATGAGCAGTTCTTC.

This clonotype was seen many times. This chain links TRBV9 with TRBJ2-3; 9 positions match TRBD1. The J segment lost 5 bases and the V segment lost 4 bases, leaving 14 bases of the junction unmatched. This CDR3 spans 17 amino acids. Per the germline V gene, CDR1 is SGDLS and CDR2 is YYNGEE. The CDR3 reads CASSSGTGLPQGDTQYF. CDR3 sequence (DNA): TGTGCCAGCAGCTCAGGGACAGGGCTTCCCCAGGGAGATACGCAGTATTTT.

There are many counts of this clonotype. The rearrangement joins TRBV29-1 to TRBJ2-3; D gene unclear. CDR3 size: 15 residues. V was pared by 5 bases and J by 6 bases, with 21 bases between. Germline loops: CDR1 SQVTM, CDR2 ANQGSEA. The CDR3 region is CSVPYETPGRDTQYF. DNA for the CDR3: TGCAGCGTTCCTTATGAGACCCCTGGGCGCGATACGCAGTATTTT.

This clonotype was seen repeatedly, ten times or more. V is TRBV4-3 and J is TRBJ1-1; D ambiguous. The CDR3 totals 16 residues. Germline loops: CDR1 LGHNA, CDR2 YSLEER. Trimming stripped 2 bases from V and 6 bases from J, with 19 bases between. The CDR3 sequence is CASSQSTGSLGPEAFF. CDR3 coding DNA: TGCGCCAGCAGCCAATCCACCGGGTCCTTAGGCCCTGAAGCTTTCTTT.

This clonotype was seen at least ten times. This rearrangement joins TRBV5-6 to TRBJ2-6; no clear D. Germline V gene data show CDR1 as SGHDT and CDR2 as YYEEEE. V shed 0 bases and J shed 12 bases, with 13 bases lying between them. The CDR3 sequence is 14 residues long. CDR3 sequence: CASSLGHSNPVLTF. The CDR3 coding sequence is TGTGCCAGCAGCTTGGGACACAGTAATCCCGTCCTGACTTTC.

There are many counts of this clonotype. The CDR3 DNA sequence: TGTGCCAGCAGACAGGGGGGAGACACCGGGGAGCTGTTTTTT. It specifies CASRQGGDTGELFF. The chain couples TRBV6-1 to TRBJ2-2; 8 bases are shared with TRBD1. Per the germline V gene, CDR1 is MNHNS and CDR2 is SASEGT. J gave up 3 bases and V 6 bases, and 3 bases lay outside the gene matches. This CDR3 has 14 amino acids.

This clonotype came up many times. This chain links TRBV11-1 with TRBJ2-3; D might be TRBD2 (6 bases). This CDR3 is built from 18 residues. V lost 1 base and J 1 base, leaving 18 bases between the germline ends. CDR1 and CDR2 from the germline V gene are SGHAT and FQDESV (reference sequence). DNA of the CDR3: TGTGCCAGCAGCTTAGACAGGTGGGGGGACCTTCGCACAGATACGCAGTATTTT. Amino acid sequence: CASSLDRWGDLRTDTQYF.

This clonotype was counted at least ten times. The J gene is TRBJ2-3, the V gene TRBV7-8, with 7 bases lining up with TRBD1. Germline V gives CDR1 SGHVS, CDR2 FQNEAQ. The CDR3 covers 14 residues. V lost 0 bases, J lost 4 bases, and 1 base stayed unmatched. The CDR3 DNA is TGTGCCAGCAGCTTAGCCGGACAGGCAGATACGCAGTATTTT. Residues: CASSLAGQADTQYF.

This clonotype has ten or more counts. This rearrangement joins TRBV12-3 or TRBV12-4 to TRBJ1-2, with TRBD1 matching 8 bases. The CDR3 sequence is 13 residues long. The ends lost 4 bases at V and 8 bases at J; junction bases unmatched: 6. Here the CDR3 reads CASSSRGRDGYTF. The CDR3 DNA reads as TGTGCCAGCAGTTCCAGGGGGCGCGACGGCTACACCTTC.

The chain employs TRBV12-5 and TRBJ1-1; 8 nucleotides align to TRBD1. The CDR3 consists of 14 residues. Germline V gives CDR1 LGHNT, CDR2 FRNRAP. Unmatched junction bases numbered 7, after V lost 6 bases and J lost 4 bases. For the CDR3, the DNA is TGTGCTAGTGGCCGCGGACAGGGAGGCACTGAAGCTTTCTTT. Amino acids: CASGRGQGGTEAFF.